This paragraph reports one TCR beta chain. These data come from a study of blood T cell repertoires in COVID-19. CDR1 and CDR2 (germline): SEHNR, FQNEAQ (reference sequence). V shed 5 bases and J shed 7 bases, with 17 bases lying between them. This CDR3 has 14 amino acids. The repertoire was sequenced with immunoSEQ multiplex PCR; TCRdb's copy has only in-frame clones and lacks some. The sample lists roughly 250,000 clones; about 90% were seen once. The rearrangement joins TRBV7-9 to TRBJ2-5; unclear D gene. Specimen: peripheral blood. This receptor was obtained from a woman aged 25 to 39 with COVID-19, enrolled during active disease. CDR3 DNA: TGTGCCAGCAGCACAGTTGCGCCCACGGCGACCCAGTACTTC. It specifies CASSTVAPTATQYF.